This T cell receptor (beta chain) was found in a study of chemoradiotherapy in HPV16-positive cancers. The method was immunoSEQ multiplex PCR; TCRdb's version includes in-frame clones alone and lacks a portion of them. The table has about 8,100 clones, over 65% seen once; the top ten hold 20% to 25%. Losses at the gene ends were 8 bases for V and 4 bases for J; bases not matched to a gene: 4. Looked up from germline, CDR1 is SEHNR and CDR2 is FQNEAQ (reference sequence). The CDR3 runs to 15 residues. Collection took place from a patient who underwent chemoradiotherapy. V usage is TRBV7-9 and J usage is TRBJ2-2, with 13 bases matching TRBD2. The receptor was isolated from a human donor with HPV-associated anogenital cancer. Here the CDR3 reads CASFGLAGVTGELFF. In nucleotides, the CDR3 is TGTGCCAGCTTCGGACTAGCGGGGGTCACCGGGGAGCTGTTTTTT. Using reference TRBV7-9 and TRBJ2-2 for the parts outside the CDR3, the full variable domain is DTGVSQNPRHKITKRGQNVTFRCDPISEHNRLYWYRQTLGQGPEFLTYFQNEAQLEKSRLLSDRFSAERPKGSFSTLEIQRTEQGDSAMYLCASFGLAGVTGELFFGEGSRLTVL.